This T cell receptor (beta chain) comes out of a study of cytomegalovirus exposure and HLA in healthy donors. General observations from the study: Trimming of TCR beta V- and J-genes showed a link, identified in a later analysis, to a missense DCLRE1C variant. Per published accounts, TCR beta sequences correctly predicted the HLA-A and HLA-B alleles of most subjects. Researchers reported in a later analysis that common viral pathogens appeared linked to several top clusters.

This clone was seen a handful of times. The antigen remains unidentified. Primers included in the PCR were 60 Vbeta and 13 Jbeta primers. TCRdb's table, derived via immunoSEQ multiplex PCR, lists solely in-frame clones and lacks some. In the table there are about 85,000 clones, less than 75% of which are singletons. This receptor was identified in a man younger than 45 in good health and CMV-seronegative. The specimen sequenced was PBMCs.

CDR3 in DNA: TGTGCCAGCAGCCGGGACAGGGGAGGGAATGAGCAGTTCTTC. Encoded protein: CASSRDRGGNEQFF. The chain employs TRBV5-4 and TRBJ2-1; TRBD1 matches 10 bases. This CDR3 has 14 residues. The germline gives CDR1 SGHNT, CDR2 YYREEE (reference sequence). V lost 4 bases and J lost 7; bases outside the gene matches: 5.